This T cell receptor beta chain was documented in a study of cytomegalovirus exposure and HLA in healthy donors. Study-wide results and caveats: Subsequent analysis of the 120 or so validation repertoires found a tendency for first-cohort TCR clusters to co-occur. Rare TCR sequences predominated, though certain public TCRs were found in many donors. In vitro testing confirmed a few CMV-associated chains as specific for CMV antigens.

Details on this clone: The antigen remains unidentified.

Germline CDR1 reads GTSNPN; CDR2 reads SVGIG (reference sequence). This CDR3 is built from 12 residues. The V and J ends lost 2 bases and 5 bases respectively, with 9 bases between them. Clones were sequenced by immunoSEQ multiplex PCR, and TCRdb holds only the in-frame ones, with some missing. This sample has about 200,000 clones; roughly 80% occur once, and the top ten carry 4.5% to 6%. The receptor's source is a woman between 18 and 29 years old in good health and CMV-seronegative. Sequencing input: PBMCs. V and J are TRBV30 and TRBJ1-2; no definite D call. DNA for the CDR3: TGTGCCTGGAGTTCCGGATTATATGGCTACACCTTC. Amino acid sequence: CAWSSGLYGYTF.